This T cell receptor beta chain appears in the sequencing data of a study of blood T cell repertoires in COVID-19. This table comes from immunoSEQ multiplex PCR, and its TCRdb copy is limited to in-frame clones, with some not included. The sample yields roughly 110,000 clones, about four fifths seen once. The CDR3 is 15 amino acids. Trimming removed 5 bases from V and 4 bases from J, with 17 bases in between. Looked up from germline, CDR1 is KGHSH and CDR2 is LQKENI. The chain uses TRBV18 and TRBJ1-2, with D possibly being TRBD1 (5 bases). This clonotype was obtained from a man aged 65-85 years with acute or convalescent COVID-19. What was sequenced was peripheral blood. The CDR3 spells CASSSLTGRTYGYTF. The DNA for the CDR3 is TGTGCCAGCTCATCCCTTACAGGCCGAACCTATGGCTACACCTTC.